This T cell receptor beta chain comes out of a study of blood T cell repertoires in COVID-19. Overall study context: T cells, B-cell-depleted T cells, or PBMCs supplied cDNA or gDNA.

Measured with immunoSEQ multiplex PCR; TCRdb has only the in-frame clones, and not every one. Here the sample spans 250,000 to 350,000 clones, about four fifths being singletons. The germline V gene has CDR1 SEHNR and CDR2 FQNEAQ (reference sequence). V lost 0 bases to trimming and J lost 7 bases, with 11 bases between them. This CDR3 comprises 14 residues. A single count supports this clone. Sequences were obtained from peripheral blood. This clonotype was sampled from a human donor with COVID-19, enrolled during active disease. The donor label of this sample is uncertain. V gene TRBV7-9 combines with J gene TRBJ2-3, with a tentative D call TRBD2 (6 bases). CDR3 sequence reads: CASSLAGLPNTQYF. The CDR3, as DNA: TGTGCCAGCAGCTTAGCGGGACTGCCAAATACGCAGTATTTT.